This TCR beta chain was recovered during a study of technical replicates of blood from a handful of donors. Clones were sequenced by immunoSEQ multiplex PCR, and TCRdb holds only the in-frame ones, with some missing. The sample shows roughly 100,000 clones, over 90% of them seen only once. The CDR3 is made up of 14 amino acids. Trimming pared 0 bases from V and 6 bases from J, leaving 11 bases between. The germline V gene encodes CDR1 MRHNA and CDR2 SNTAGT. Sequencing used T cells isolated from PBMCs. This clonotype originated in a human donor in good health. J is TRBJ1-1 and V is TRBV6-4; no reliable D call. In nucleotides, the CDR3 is TGTGCCAGCAGTGACTCGGCATCTTTTCCTGAAGCTTTCTTT. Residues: CASSDSASFPEAFF.